This record looks at one T cell receptor beta chain sequence and its context. Its target is not known. The sample, about 9.2 milliliters of peripheral blood, was drawn from each donor. This specimen comes from a study of blood T cells in healthy people across ages. Primed by a sample-barcoded 5' primer and a J-beta primer mix, a second PCR proceeded for about 6 to 11 cycles. TCRdb reprocessed the 5' RACE reads with MiXCR, giving one entry per CDR3 protein. The table has fewer than 700,000 distinct CDR3 sequences, roughly two fifths seen once. From germline, CDR1 is SEHNR and CDR2 FQNEAQ (reference sequence). This CDR3 has 14 residues. The trim removed 3 bases at V and 8 bases at J, leaving 9 bases unmatched. Overall study findings and caveats: Using unsorted PBMCs precluded a conclusive naive versus antigen-experienced comparison.

The sequenced material came from blood. The V gene is TRBV7-9, the J gene TRBJ2-5, with 7 bases identical to TRBD1. This TCR was recovered from an elderly man in good health. Written as DNA, the CDR3 is TGTGCCAGCAGCTTCGCCGGGACAGTGGAAACCCAGTACTTC. This gives the protein CASSFAGTVETQYF.